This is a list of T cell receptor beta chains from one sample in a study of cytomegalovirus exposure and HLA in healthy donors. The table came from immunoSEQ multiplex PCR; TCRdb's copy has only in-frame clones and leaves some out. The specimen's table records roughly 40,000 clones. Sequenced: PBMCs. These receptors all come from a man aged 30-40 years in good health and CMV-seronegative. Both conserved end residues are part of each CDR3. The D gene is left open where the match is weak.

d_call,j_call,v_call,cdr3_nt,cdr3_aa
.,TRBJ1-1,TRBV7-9,TGTGCCAGCAGCTTTAGCGGGGCAGGGACTGAAGCTTTCTTT,CASSFSGAGTEAFF
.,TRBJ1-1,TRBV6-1,TGTGCCAGCAGTGCGGGGAAAATCACTGAAGCTTTCTTT,CASSAGKITEAFF
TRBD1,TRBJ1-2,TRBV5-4,TGTGCCAGCAGCTTGGAAAGGGGGCTGGGAGGCTACACCTTC,CASSLERGLGGYTF
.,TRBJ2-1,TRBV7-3,TGTGCCAGCAGCTTAAGGGGCGGGACGAACTACAATGAGCAGTTCTTC,CASSLRGGTNYNEQFF
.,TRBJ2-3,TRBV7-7,TGTGCTAGCAGCTTTGAAAGGGGAGATACGCAGTATTTT,CASSFERGDTQYF
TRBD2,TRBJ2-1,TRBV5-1,TGCGCCAGCAGAGGGGGACTAGCGGGAGGGCCCGACAATGAGCAGTTCTTC,CASRGGLAGGPDNEQFF
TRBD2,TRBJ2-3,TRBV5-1,TGCGCCAGCAGCCCGGGACTAGCGGGAGTAGATACGCAGTATTTT,CASSPGLAGVDTQYF
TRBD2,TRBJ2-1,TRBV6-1,TGTGCCAGCAGTGTCGAAGTAGCGGGATACAATGAGCAGTTCTTC,CASSVEVAGYNEQFF
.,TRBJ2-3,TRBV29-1,TGCAGCGTTGAAATCGGGGAGGATACGCAGTATTTT,CSVEIGEDTQYF
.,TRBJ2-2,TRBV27,TGTGCCAGCAGCCCCCTTAGGACGGGAAACACCGGGGAGCTGTTTTTT,CASSPLRTGNTGELFF
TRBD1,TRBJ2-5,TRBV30,TGTGCCTGGAGTAAAGACAGGGGGCTAGTCGAGACCCAGTACTTC,CAWSKDRGLVETQYF
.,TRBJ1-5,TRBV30,TGTGCCTGGAGTCGGGGGGCAAGCCAGCCCCAGCATTTT,CAWSRGASQPQHF
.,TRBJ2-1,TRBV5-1,TGCGCCAGCAGCTTGCCGGGCAATGAGCAGTTCTTC,CASSLPGNEQFF
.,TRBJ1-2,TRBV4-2,TGTGCCAGCAGGGACAGAAATGGCTACACCTTC,CASRDRNGYTF
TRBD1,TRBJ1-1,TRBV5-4,TGTGCCAGCAGCGATCCGACAGGGCTCACTGAAGCTTTCTTT,CASSDPTGLTEAFF
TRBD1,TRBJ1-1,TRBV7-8,TGTGCCAGCAGCACACAGGGGATAGGGAACACTGAAGCTTTCTTT,CASSTQGIGNTEAFF
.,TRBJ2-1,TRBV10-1,TGCGCCAGCAGTGAGTCGGGGCTCAGTGAGCAGTTCTTC,CASSESGLSEQFF
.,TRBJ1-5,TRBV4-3,TGCGCCAGCAGCCTAGGACCCCAGGGGCCCCAGCATTTT,CASSLGPQGPQHF
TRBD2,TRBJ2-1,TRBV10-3,TGTGCCATCAGTGAGTCGGCTAGCGGGAGGACAGATGAGCAGTTCTTC,CAISESASGRTDEQFF
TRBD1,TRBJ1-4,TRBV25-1,TGTGCCAGCAGTGAAATGGGACAGGGTAGAAAACTGTTTTTT,CASSEMGQGRKLFF
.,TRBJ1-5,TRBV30,TGTGCCTGGAGTGCGTCCCTAAGCAATCAGCCCCAGCATTTT,CAWSASLSNQPQHF
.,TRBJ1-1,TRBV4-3,TGCGCCAGCAGCCAAGAATTCACAGGGAACACTGAAGCTTTCTTT,CASSQEFTGNTEAFF